The source of this T cell receptor (beta chain) is a study of OX40 agonist ivuxolimab in advanced cancers. Study at large: Patients were dosed with the agonistic anti-OX40 (CD134) antibody ivuxolimab. Those enrolled were around 87% male, with a mean age of about 60 years and ages from roughly 20 to 85. Study-level findings and limits: With doses of 0.1-3.0 mg/kg, partial responders showed among the lowest clonal expansion.

Trimming stripped 11 bases from V and 5 bases from J, with 15 bases between. CDR1 and CDR2 (germline): SNHLY, FYNNEI. This CDR3 region has 12 residues. Sequencing was performed with immunoSEQ multiplex PCR; in TCRdb, only in-frame clones are kept and a portion is missing. Seen here are about 38,000 clones, 89% observed once, and the top ten hold around 40%. About this clone: Its antigen is still unknown.

The chain employs TRBV2 and TRBJ2-5; possibly TRBD1 for D (7 bases). This specimen was CD4+ or CD8+ T cells sorted from blood, taken in a trial of the OX40 agonist ivuxolimab. The sequence derives from an adult with an advanced solid tumor such as melanoma, head and neck, liver or kidney cancer. The CDR3 DNA sequence: TGTGCCTCCCAGGGGGGATCGGAGACCCAGTACTTC. The encoded protein is CASQGGSETQYF.